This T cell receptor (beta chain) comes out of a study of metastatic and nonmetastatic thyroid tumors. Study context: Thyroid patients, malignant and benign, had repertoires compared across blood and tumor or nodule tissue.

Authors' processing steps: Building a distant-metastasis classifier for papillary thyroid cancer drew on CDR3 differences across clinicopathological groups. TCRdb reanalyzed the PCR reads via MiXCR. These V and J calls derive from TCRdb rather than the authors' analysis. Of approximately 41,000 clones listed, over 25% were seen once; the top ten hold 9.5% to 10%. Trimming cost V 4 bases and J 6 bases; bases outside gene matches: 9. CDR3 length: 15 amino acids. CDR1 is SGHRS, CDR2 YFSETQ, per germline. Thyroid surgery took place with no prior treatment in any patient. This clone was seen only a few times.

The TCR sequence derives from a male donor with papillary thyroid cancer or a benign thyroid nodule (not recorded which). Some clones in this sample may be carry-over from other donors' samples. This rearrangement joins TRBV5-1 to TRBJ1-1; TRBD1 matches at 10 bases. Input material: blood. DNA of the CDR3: TGCGCCAGCAGCCCCGGGACAGGGGTCTCCCCTGAAGCTTTCTTT. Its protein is CASSPGTGVSPEAFF.